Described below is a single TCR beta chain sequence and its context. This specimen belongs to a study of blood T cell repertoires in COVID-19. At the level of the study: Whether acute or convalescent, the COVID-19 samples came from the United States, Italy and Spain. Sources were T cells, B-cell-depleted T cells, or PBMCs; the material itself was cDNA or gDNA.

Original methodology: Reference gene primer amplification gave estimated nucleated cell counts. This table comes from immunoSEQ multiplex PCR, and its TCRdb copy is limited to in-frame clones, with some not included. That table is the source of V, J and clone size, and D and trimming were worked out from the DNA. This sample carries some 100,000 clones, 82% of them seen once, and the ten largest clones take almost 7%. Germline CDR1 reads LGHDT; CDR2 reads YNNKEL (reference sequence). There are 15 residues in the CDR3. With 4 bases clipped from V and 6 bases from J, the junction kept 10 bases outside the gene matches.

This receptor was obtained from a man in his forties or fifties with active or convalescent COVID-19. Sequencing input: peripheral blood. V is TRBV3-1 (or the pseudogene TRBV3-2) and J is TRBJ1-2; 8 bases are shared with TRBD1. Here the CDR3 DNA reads TGTGCCAGCAGCCCACAAGTGGGACAGGCCCATGGCTACACCTTC. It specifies CASSPQVGQAHGYTF.